The clone carrying this T cell receptor beta chain was observed many times. What it binds is not known. Trimming shortened V by 3 bases and J by 7 bases, and 12 bases separated the two germline ends. CDR1 and CDR2 from the germline V gene are DFQATT and SNEGSKA (reference sequence). There are 13 residues in the CDR3. TCR beta CDR3 region amplification was performed from RNA transcripts. First-round RT-PCR of the TCR CDR3 relied on the HTBI primer set. In TCRdb, the multiplex PCR reads were re-called with MiXCR into one record per CDR3 protein. The sample holds 500,000 to 650,000 distinct CDR3 sequences, roughly 14% seen once. This sample was included in a study of T cells in Graves' hyperthyroidism and ophthalmopathy. Each ophthalmopathy patient scored at least 3 on the Clinical Activity Score and at least 4 on NOSPECS grade, with duration under 3 months. Thyroid ultrasound, orbital computed tomography, clinical symptoms, and serum thyroxine and TRAb underpinned diagnoses.

Study results and caveats: Researchers report that a 13 V-J model separated ophthalmopathy from stable hyperthyroidism.

The receptor was isolated from a woman between 45 and 60 years old with Graves' ophthalmopathy. The chain uses TRBV20-1 and TRBJ2-2; maybe TRBD1 (5 bases). Sequences were obtained from blood. CDR3 loop: CSASIRVGGELFF. CDR3 in DNA: TGCAGTGCTAGTATCAGGGTTGGCGGGGAGCTGTTTTTT.